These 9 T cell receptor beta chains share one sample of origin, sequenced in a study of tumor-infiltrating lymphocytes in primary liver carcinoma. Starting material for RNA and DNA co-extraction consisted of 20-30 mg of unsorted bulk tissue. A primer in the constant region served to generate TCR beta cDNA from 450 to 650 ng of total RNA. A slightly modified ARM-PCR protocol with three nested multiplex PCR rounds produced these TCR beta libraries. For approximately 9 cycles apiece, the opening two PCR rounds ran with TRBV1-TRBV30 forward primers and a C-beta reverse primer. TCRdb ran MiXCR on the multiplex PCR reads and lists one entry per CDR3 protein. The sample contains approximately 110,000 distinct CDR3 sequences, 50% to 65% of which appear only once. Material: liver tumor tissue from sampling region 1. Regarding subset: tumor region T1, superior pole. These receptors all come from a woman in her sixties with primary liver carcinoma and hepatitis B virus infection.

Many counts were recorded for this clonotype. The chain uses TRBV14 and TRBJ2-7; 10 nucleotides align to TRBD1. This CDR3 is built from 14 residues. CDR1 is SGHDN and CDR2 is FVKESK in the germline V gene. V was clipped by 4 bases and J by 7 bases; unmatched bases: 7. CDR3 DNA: TGTGCCAGCAGCCTGGCCGGGACAGGGGAGGAGCAGTACTTC. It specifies CASSLAGTGEEQYF.

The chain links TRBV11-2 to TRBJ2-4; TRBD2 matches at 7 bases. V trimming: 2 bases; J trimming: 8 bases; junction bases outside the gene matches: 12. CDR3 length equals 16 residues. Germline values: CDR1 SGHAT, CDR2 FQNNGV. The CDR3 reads CASSLRWEGQNHIQYF. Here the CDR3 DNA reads TGTGCCAGCAGCTTACGGTGGGAGGGCCAAAACCACATTCAGTACTTC.

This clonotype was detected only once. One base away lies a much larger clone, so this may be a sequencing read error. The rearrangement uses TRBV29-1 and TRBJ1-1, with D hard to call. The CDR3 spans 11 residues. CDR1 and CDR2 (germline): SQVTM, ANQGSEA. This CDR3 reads CSVILVAEALF. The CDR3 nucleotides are TGCAGCGTGATTTTGGTCGCTGAAGCTCTCTTT.

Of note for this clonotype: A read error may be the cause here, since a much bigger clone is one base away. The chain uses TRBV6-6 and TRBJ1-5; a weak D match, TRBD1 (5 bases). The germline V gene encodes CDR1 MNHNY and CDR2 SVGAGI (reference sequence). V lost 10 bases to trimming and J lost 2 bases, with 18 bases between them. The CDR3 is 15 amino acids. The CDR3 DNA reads TGTGCCACTTACATGGGGCAGGGCGGCAATCAGCCCCAGCATTTT. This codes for CATYMGQGGNQPQHF.

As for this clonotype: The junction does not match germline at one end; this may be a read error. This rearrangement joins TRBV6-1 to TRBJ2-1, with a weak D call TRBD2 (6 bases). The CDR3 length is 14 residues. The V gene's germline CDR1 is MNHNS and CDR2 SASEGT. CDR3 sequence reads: CASSLVAGGREHFF. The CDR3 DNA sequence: TGTGCCAGTAGTTTGGTAGCAGGAGGGCGTGAGCACTTCTTC.

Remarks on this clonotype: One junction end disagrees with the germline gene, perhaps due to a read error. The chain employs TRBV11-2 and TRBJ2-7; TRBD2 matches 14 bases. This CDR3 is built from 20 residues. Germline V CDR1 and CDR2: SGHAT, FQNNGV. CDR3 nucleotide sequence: TGTGCCAGCAGCGCCATTCCTCGACTAGCGGGAGGGCAGAAACCCTATGAGCACTACTTC. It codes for CASSAIPRLAGGQKPYEHYF.

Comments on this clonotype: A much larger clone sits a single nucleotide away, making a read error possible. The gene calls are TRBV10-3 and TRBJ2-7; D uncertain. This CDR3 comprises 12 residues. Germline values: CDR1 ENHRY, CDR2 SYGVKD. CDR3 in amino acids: CAISERGYGQYF. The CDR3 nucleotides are TGTGCCATCAGTGAGCGTGGCTACGGGCAGTACTTC.

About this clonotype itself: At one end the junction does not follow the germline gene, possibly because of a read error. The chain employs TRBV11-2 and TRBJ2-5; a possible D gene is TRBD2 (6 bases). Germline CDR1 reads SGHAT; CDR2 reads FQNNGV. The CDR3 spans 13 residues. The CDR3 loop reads CASSGRPQGTQYF. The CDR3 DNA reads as TGTGCCAGTAGCGGACGGCCACAAGGGACCCAGTACTTC. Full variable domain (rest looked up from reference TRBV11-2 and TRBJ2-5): EAGVAQSPRYKIIEKRQSVAFWCNPISGHATLYWYQQILGQGPKLLIQFQNNGVVDDSQLPKDRFSAERLKGVDSTLKIQPAKLEDSAVYLCASSGRPQGTQYFGPGTRLLVL.

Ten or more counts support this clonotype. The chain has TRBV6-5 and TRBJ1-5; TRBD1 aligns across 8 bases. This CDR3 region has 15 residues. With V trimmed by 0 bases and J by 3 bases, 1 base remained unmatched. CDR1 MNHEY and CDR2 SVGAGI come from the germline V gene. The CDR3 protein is CASSYSQGANQPQHF. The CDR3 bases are TGTGCCAGCAGTTACTCGCAGGGGGCCAATCAGCCCCAGCATTTT.